The 18 T cell receptor beta chains below were found in one sample sequenced in a study of T cells in narcolepsy. Some clones are missing from TCRdb's copy, which holds only in-frame ones; the method was immunoSEQ multiplex PCR. The data contain approximately 30,000 clones, roughly 80% of them singletons. Sample: memory (CD45RA-) CD4+ T cells from blood. The origin of the receptors is a human donor in good health.

V is TRBV6-1 and J is TRBJ2-1; 8 bases fit TRBD2. Per the germline V gene, CDR1 is MNHNS and CDR2 is SASEGT. V lost 1 base and J lost 15; bases outside the gene matches: 5. The CDR3 contains 12 residues. CDR3 sequence reads: CASSEVGGAGFF. The CDR3 DNA reads as TGTGCCAGCAGTGAAGTCGGGGGGGCGGGGTTCTTC.

The rearrangement joins TRBV5-6 to TRBJ2-1, with D possibly called TRBD1 or TRBD2 (5 bases each). Germline V gives CDR1 SGHDT, CDR2 YYEEEE. The CDR3 loop spans 15 amino acids. Trimming took 4 bases from V and 3 from J, leaving 14 bases between them. In DNA, the CDR3 is TGTGCCAGCAGCCCCTGGGGGATTTACTACAATGAGCAGTTCTTC. Its protein is CASSPWGIYYNEQFF. Using reference TRBV5-6 and TRBJ2-1 for the parts outside the CDR3, the full variable domain is DAGVTQSPTHLIKTRGQQVTLRCSPKSGHDTVSWYQQALGQGPQFIFQYYEEEERQRGNFPDRFSGHQFPNYSSELNVNALLLGDSALYLCASSPWGIYYNEQFFGPGTRLTVL.

The chain has TRBV13 and TRBJ2-2; D possibly corresponds to TRBD1 (6 bases). The V gene's germline CDR1 is PRHDT and CDR2 FYEKMQ (reference sequence). The CDR3 covers 15 residues. V lost 5 bases to trimming and J lost 3 bases, with 13 bases between them. DNA of the CDR3: TGTGCCAGCAGCCTACAGGGTCGGTACACCGGGGAGCTGTTTTTT. Its translation: CASSLQGRYTGELFF.

The chain links TRBV15 to TRBJ1-4; D not certain. Germline CDR1 and CDR2: LNHNV and YYDKDF (reference sequence). With 0 bases removed from V and 4 bases from J, the gap between germline ends came to 15 bases. CDR3 size: 17 residues. CDR3 DNA sequence: TGTGCCACCAGCAGAGAAGTACGAACAGCCCGTAATGAAAAACTGTTTTTT. This encodes CATSREVRTARNEKLFF.

The CDR3 is CASKSRGNTDTQYF. CDR3 nucleotide sequence: TGTGCCAGCAAGTCGCGGGGGAACACAGATACGCAGTATTTT. The chain is built from TRBV7-8 and TRBJ2-3; 7 bases are shared with TRBD2. With V trimmed by 7 bases and J by 2 bases, 6 bases remained unmatched. The CDR3 is 14 residues long. CDR1 is SGHVS, CDR2 FQNEAQ, per germline.

The chain has TRBV2 and TRBJ1-1; D may be TRBD1 (5 bases). CDR3 length equals 14 residues. V was pared by 6 bases and J by 1 base, with 12 bases between. Germline assignment: CDR1 SNHLY and CDR2 FYNNEI. For the CDR3, the DNA is TGTGCCAGCAGGCCGACTCAGGGGAACACTGAAGCTTTCTTT. It specifies CASRPTQGNTEAFF.

The chain recombines TRBV7-3 with TRBJ2-2; D possibly uses TRBD1 or TRBD2 (5 bases each). CDR1 is SGHTA, CDR2 FQGTGA, per germline. Deletions cut 1 base from V and 6 bases from J, with 9 bases between. There are 14 residues in the CDR3. The CDR3 sequence is CASSLIGGAGELFF. The CDR3 region has the DNA TGTGCCAGCAGCTTAATTGGGGGAGCCGGGGAGCTGTTTTTT.

The chain has TRBV9 and TRBJ2-2; the D is unclear. Trimming removed 0 bases from V and 3 bases from J, with 12 bases in between. The CDR3 spans 16 residues. Germline V gene lookup returns CDR1 SGDLS and CDR2 YYNGEE. CDR3 coding DNA: TGTGCCAGCAGCGTAGTACCAGATCCGGACACCGGGGAGCTGTTTTTT. It specifies CASSVVPDPDTGELFF. The entire variable domain, with the rest obtained from reference TRBV9 and TRBJ2-2, is as follows: DSGVTQTPKHLITATGQRVTLRCSPRSGDLSVYWYQQSLDQGLQFLIQYYNGEERAKGNILERFSAQQFPDLHSELNLSSLELGDSALYFCASSVVPDPDTGELFFGEGSRLTVL.

This clone appeared a few times. The chain employs TRBV18 and TRBJ2-7; TRBD2 aligns across 7 bases. The CDR3 spans 13 residues. Germline V CDR1 and CDR2: KGHSH, LQKENI. V was pared by 6 bases and J by 2 bases, with 4 bases of the junction left unmatched. DNA of the CDR3: TGTGCCAGCTCCTGGGGGGGAGCCTACGAGCAGTACTTC. Translated: CASSWGGAYEQYF.

The gene calls are TRBV7-9 and TRBJ1-3; tentatively, D is TRBD1 (5 bases). The germline V gene encodes CDR1 SEHNR and CDR2 FQNEAQ (reference sequence). V was cut by 5 bases and J by 0 bases, with 11 bases left in between. This CDR3 comprises 15 residues. CDR3 loop: CASSPGALSGNTIYF. In DNA, the CDR3 is TGTGCCAGCAGCCCCGGGGCGCTCTCTGGAAACACCATATATTTT.

This CDR3 is CASSVGAGSYYEQYF. For the CDR3, the DNA is TGTGCCAGCAGCGTAGGGGCGGGCAGTTACTACGAGCAGTACTTC. The chain joins TRBV9 to TRBJ2-7, with D possibly being TRBD2 (5 bases). CDR3 length equals 15 residues. The germline V and J ends were trimmed by 0 bases and 3 bases, with 13 bases remaining between them. Germline V gene sequence: CDR1 SGDLS, CDR2 YYNGEE.

The chain couples TRBV7-2 to TRBJ1-2; 9 nucleotides match TRBD1. V was clipped by 5 bases and J by 8 bases; unmatched bases: 24. This CDR3 has 19 residues. Germline V gene lookup returns CDR1 SGHTA and CDR2 FQGNSA. The CDR3 sequence: CASSPRGVRTLTGGLGYTF. In nucleotides, the CDR3 is TGTGCCAGCAGCCCCCGGGGCGTTAGGACCCTAACAGGGGGCCTAGGCTACACCTTC.

The chain is built from TRBV19 and TRBJ1-5, with D uncertain. Germline V gene lookup returns CDR1 LNHDA and CDR2 SQIVND (reference sequence). The CDR3 spans 15 residues. The ends were cut back, 4 bases at V and 0 bases at J, with 10 bases in the middle. The DNA for the CDR3 is TGTGCCAGTAGTAAGGACGCCTTTAGCAATCAGCCCCAGCATTTT. This translates into CASSKDAFSNQPQHF.

The chain is built from TRBV6-5 and TRBJ1-2, with a tentative D call TRBD1 (6 bases). Germline CDR1 and CDR2: MNHEY and SVGAGI. There are 14 residues in the CDR3. Trimming stripped 0 bases from V and 2 bases from J, with 7 bases between. The CDR3 sequence is CASSYSGANYGYTF. For the CDR3, the DNA is TGTGCCAGCAGTTACTCGGGGGCGAACTATGGCTACACCTTC.

V is TRBV11-2 and J is TRBJ2-5, with 8 nucleotides matching TRBD1. The CDR3 has 13 amino acids. Germline CDR1 is SGHAT and CDR2 is FQNNGV. The ends lost 5 bases at V and 4 bases at J; junction bases unmatched: 3. Written as DNA, the CDR3 is TGTGCCAGCAGCCGAGGACAGGGAGAGACCCAGTACTTC. It is translated as CASSRGQGETQYF.

This rearrangement joins TRBV30 to TRBJ1-2; no clear D. This CDR3 is 12 amino acids long. Trimming cost V 2 bases and J 5 bases, with 9 bases left between them. Germline CDR1 reads GTSNPN; CDR2 reads SVGIG (reference sequence). CDR3 residues: CAWSLSGYGYTF. The CDR3 coding sequence is TGTGCCTGGAGTCTCAGCGGTTATGGCTACACCTTC.

J is TRBJ2-1 and V is TRBV7-2; D gene ambiguous. Per germline, CDR1 SGHTA and CDR2 FQGNSA. V was shortened by 5 bases and J by 5 bases, with 4 bases between the two germline ends. This CDR3 is built from 11 residues. For the CDR3, the DNA is TGTGCCAGCAGCGTTGACAATGAGCAGTTCTTC. It yields the protein CASSVDNEQFF.

The V call is TRBV6-1, the J call TRBJ2-3; no clear D gene. The CDR3 totals 16 residues. Trimming removed 2 bases from V and 1 base from J, with 13 bases in between. CDR1 and CDR2 (germline): MNHNS, SASEGT. The CDR3 sequence: CASSEQPMIGTDTQYF. Written as DNA, the CDR3 is TGTGCCAGCAGTGAACAGCCCATGATAGGCACAGATACGCAGTATTTT.